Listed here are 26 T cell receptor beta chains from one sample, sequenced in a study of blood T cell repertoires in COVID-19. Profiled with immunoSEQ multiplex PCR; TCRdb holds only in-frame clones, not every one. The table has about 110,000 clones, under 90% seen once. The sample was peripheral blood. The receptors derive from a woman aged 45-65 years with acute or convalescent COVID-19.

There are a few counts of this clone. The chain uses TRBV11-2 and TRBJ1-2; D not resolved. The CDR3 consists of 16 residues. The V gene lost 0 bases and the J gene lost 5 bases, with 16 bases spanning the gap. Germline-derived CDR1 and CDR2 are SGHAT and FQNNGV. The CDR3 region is CASSLDRWVGGYGYTF. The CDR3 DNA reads TGTGCCAGCAGCTTAGATCGTTGGGTCGGAGGTTATGGCTACACCTTC.

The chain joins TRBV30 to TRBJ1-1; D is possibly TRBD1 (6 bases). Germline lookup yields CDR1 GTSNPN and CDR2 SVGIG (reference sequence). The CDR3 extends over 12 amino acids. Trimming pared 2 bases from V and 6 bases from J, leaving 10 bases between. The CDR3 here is CAWSFTGPEAFF. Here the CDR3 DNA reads TGTGCCTGGAGTTTCACAGGGCCTGAAGCTTTCTTT.

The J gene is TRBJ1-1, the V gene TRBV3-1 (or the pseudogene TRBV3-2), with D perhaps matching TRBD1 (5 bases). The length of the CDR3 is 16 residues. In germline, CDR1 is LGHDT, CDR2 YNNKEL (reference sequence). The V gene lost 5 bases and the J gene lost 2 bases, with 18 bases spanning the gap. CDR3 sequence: CASSSWGGGGNTEAFF. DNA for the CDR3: TGTGCCAGCAGCTCATGGGGTGGGGGAGGTAACACTGAAGCTTTCTTT.

The CDR3 here is CASSIPQGYGYTF. DNA of the CDR3: TGTGCCAGTAGTATCCCACAGGGCTATGGCTACACCTTC. The V gene is TRBV19, the J gene TRBJ1-2; D perhaps matches TRBD1 (6 bases). The CDR3 loop spans 13 amino acids. Trimming pared 3 bases from V and 4 bases from J, leaving 9 bases between. Germline assignment: CDR1 LNHDA and CDR2 SQIVND (reference sequence).

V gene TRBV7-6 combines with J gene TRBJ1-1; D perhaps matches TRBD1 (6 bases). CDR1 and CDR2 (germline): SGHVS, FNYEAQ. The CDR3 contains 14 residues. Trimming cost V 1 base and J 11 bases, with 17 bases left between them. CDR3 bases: TGTGCCAGCAGCTTAGGCCCAACAGGGAATGATGCTTTCTTT. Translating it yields CASSLGPTGNDAFF.

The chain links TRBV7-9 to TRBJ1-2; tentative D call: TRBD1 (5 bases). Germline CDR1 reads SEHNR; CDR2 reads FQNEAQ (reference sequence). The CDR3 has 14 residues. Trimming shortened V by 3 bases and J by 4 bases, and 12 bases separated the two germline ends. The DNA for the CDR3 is TGTGCCAGCAGCTTGGCCGGGGGTAGCTATGGCTACACCTTC. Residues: CASSLAGGSYGYTF.

The CDR3 DNA reads TGTGCCAGCAGTTACTTACAGGGGAACTATGGCTACACCTTC. This encodes CASSYLQGNYGYTF. The chain couples TRBV6-6 to TRBJ1-2; 7 bases match TRBD1. The germline CDR1 and CDR2 sequences are MNHNY and SVGAGI (reference sequence). The V and J ends lost 1 base and 2 bases, in that order; junction bases with no gene match: 1. This CDR3 comprises 14 residues.

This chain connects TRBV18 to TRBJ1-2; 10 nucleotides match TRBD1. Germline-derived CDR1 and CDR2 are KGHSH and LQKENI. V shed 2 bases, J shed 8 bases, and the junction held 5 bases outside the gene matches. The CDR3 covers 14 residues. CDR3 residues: CASSPNGQGDGYTF. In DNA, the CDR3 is TGTGCCAGCTCACCAAACGGACAGGGGGACGGCTACACCTTC.

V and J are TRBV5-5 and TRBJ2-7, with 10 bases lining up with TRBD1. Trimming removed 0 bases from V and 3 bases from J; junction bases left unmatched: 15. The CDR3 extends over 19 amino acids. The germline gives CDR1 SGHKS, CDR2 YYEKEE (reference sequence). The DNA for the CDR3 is TGTGCCAGCAGCTTGGGTTTGGACAGGGGGATTAAGAGGGGCTACGAGCAGTACTTC. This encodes CASSLGLDRGIKRGYEQYF.

The CDR3: CASSLIGTGGKNIQYF. The CDR3 nucleotides read TGTGCCAGCAGTTTAATAGGGACAGGGGGGAAAAACATTCAGTACTTC. The chain recombines TRBV28 with TRBJ2-4; 11 bases are shared with TRBD1. The CDR3 has 16 residues. CDR1 is MDHEN, CDR2 SYDVKM, per germline. Trimming at V came to 2 bases and at J to 4 bases, leaving 4 bases not matched to a gene.

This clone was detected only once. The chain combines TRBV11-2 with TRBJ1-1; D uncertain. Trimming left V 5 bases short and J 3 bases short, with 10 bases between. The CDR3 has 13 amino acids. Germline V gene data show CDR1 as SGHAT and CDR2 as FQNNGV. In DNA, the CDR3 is TGTGCCAGCAGCCCTTTACATTACACTGAAGCTTTCTTT. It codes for CASSPLHYTEAFF.

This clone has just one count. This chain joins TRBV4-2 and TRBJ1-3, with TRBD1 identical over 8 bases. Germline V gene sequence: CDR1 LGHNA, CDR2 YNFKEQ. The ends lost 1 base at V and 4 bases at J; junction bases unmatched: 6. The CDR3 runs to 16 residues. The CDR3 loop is CASSQGQGANGNTIYF. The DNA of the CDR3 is TGTGCCAGCAGCCAAGGCCAGGGGGCGAACGGAAACACCATATATTTT.

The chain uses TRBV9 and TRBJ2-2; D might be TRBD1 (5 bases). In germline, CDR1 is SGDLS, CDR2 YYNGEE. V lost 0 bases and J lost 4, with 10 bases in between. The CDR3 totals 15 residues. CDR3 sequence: CASSVDPTGTGELFF. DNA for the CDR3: TGTGCCAGCAGCGTAGACCCCACAGGCACCGGGGAGCTGTTTTTT.

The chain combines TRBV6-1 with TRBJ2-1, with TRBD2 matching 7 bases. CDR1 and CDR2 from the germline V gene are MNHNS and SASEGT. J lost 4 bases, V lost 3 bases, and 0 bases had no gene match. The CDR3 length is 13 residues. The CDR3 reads CASSDGGYNEQFF. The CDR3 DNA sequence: TGTGCCAGCAGTGACGGGGGGTACAATGAGCAGTTCTTC.

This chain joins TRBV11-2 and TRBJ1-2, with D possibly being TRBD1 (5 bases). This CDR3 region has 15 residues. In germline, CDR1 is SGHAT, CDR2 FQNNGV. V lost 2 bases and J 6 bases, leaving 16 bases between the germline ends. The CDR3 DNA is TGTGCCAGCAGCTTATGGGGGGTCCTAGTCCATGGCTACACCTTC. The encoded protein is CASSLWGVLVHGYTF. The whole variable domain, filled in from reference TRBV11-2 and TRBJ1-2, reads EAGVAQSPRYKIIEKRQSVAFWCNPISGHATLYWYQQILGQGPKLLIQFQNNGVVDDSQLPKDRFSAERLKGVDSTLKIQPAKLEDSAVYLCASSLWGVLVHGYTFGSGTRLTVV.

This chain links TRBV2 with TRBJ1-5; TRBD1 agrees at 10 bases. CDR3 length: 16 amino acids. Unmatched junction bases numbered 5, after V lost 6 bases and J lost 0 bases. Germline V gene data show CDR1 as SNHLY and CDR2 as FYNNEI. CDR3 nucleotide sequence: TGTGCCAGCAGCAAAGGGACAGGGGTTAGCAATCAGCCCCAGCATTTT. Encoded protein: CASSKGTGVSNQPQHF.

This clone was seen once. This chain's CDR3 is CASSNDRAGNTIYF. The CDR3 DNA reads TGTGCCAGCAGCAACGACAGGGCTGGAAACACCATATATTTT. The chain couples TRBV9 to TRBJ1-3; 7 positions agree with TRBD1. Germline CDR1 is SGDLS and CDR2 is YYNGEE. The CDR3 has 14 residues. V shed 4 bases and J 2 bases; nucleotides not matched to a gene: 3.

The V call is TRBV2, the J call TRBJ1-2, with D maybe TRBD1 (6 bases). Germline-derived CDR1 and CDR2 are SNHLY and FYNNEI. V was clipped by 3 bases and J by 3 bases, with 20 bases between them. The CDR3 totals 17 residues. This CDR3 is CASSDQSLYRADYGYTF. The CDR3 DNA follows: TGTGCCAGCAGTGATCAAAGCTTGTACAGGGCGGACTATGGCTACACCTTC.

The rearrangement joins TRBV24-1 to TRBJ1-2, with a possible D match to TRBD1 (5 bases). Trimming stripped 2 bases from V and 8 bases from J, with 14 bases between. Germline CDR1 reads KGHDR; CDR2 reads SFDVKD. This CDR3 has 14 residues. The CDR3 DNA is TGTGCCACCAGTGATTCCATAAGGTCAGGGGGCTACACCTTC. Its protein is CATSDSIRSGGYTF.

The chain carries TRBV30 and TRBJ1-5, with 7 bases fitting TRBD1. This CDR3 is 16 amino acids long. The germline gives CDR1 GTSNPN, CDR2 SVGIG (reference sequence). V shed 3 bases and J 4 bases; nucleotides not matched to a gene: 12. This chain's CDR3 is CAWSARGQPFNQPQHF. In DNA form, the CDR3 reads TGTGCCTGGAGCGCCCGGGGACAGCCGTTTAATCAGCCCCAGCATTTT.

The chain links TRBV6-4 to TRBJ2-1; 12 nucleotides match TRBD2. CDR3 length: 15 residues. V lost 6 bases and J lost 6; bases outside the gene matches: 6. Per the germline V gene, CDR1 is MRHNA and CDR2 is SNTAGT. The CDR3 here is CASSTSSGGANEQFF. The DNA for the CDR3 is TGTGCCAGCAGCACCTCTAGCGGGGGGGCCAATGAGCAGTTCTTC.

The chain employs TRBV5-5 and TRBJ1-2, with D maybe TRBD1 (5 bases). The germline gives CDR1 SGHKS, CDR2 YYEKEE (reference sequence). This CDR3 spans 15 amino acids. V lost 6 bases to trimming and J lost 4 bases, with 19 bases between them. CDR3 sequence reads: CASTLKSGGGYGYTF. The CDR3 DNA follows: TGTGCCAGCACCCTTAAGAGCGGGGGGGGCTATGGCTACACCTTC.

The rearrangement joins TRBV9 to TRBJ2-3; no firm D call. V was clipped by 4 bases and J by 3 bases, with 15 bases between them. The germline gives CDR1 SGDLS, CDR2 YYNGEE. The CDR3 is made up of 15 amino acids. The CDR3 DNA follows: TGTGCCAGCAGCTCACTGACGGAGAATACAGATACGCAGTATTTT. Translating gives CASSSLTENTDTQYF.

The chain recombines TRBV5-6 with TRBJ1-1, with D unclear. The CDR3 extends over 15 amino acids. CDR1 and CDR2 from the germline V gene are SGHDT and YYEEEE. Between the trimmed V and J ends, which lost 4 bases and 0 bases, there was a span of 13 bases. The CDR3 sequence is CASSPRNTMNTEAFF. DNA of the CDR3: TGTGCCAGCAGCCCGAGGAACACTATGAACACTGAAGCTTTCTTT.

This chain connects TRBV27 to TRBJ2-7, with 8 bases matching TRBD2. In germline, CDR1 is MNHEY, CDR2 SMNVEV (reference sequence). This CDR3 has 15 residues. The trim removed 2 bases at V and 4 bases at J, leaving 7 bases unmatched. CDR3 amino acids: CASSLEAGATYEQYF. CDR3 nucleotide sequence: TGTGCCAGCAGTTTAGAAGCGGGGGCAACATACGAGCAGTACTTC.

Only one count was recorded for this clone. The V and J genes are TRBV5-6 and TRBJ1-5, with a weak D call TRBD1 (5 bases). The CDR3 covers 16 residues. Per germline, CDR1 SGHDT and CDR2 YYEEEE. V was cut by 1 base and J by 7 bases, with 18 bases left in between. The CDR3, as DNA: TGTGCCAGCAGCTTGTCGGTAGGGGCATTGGGGCAGCCCCAGCATTTT. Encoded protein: CASSLSVGALGQPQHF.